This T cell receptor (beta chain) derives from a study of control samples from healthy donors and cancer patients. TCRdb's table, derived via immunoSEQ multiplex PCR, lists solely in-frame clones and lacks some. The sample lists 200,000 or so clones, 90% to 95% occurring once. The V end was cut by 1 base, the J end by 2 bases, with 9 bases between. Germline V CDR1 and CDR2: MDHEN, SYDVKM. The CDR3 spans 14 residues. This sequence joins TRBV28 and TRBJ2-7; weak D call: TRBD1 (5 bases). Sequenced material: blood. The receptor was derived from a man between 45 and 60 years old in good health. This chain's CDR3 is CASSLLPGPYEQYF. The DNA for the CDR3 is TGTGCCAGCAGTTTATTACCAGGGCCCTACGAGCAGTACTTC.